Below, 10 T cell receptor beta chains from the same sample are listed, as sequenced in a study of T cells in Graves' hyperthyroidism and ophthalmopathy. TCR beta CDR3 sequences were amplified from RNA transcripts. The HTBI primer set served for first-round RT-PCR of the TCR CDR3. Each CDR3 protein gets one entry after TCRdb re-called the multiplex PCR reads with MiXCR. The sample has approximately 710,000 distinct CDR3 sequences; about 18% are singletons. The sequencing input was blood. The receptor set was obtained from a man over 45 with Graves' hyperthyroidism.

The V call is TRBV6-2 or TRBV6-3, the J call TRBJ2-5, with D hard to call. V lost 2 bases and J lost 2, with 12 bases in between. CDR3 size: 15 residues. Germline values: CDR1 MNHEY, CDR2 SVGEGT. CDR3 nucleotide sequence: TGTGCCAGCAGTTACGGGCGGATGTATCAAGAGACCCAGTACTTC. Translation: CASSYGRMYQETQYF.

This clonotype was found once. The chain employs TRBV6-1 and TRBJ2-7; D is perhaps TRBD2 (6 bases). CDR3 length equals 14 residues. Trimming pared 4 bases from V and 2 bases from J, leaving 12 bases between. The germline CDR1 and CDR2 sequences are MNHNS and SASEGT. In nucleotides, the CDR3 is TGTGCCAGCAGTGGGGGGGAAAGGGCCTACGAGCAGTACTTC. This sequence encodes CASSGGERAYEQYF.

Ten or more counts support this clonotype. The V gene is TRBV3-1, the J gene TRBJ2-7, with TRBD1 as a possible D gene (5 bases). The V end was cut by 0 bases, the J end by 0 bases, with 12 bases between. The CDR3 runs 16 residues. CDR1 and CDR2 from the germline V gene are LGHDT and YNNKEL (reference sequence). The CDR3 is CASSQDRAGHSYEQYF. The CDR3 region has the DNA TGTGCCAGCAGCCAAGACAGGGCAGGTCACTCCTACGAGCAGTACTTC.

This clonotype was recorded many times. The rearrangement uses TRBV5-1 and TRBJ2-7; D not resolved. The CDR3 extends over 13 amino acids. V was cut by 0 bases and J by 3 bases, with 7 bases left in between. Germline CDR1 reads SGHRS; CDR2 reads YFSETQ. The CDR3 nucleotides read TGCGCCAGCAGCTTGGATCTTGTCTACGAGCAGTACTTC. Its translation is CASSLDLVYEQYF.

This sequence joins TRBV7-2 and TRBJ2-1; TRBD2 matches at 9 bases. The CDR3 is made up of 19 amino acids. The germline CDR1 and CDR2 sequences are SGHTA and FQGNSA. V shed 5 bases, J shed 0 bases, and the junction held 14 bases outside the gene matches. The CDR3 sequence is CASSPYLTGLADSYNEQFF. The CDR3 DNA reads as TGTGCCAGCAGCCCCTACTTAACGGGACTAGCCGACTCCTACAATGAGCAGTTCTTC.

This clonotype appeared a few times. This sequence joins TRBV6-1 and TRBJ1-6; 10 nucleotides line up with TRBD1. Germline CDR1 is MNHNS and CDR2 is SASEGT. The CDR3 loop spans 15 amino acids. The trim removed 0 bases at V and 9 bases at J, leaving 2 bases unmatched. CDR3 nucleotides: TGTGCCAGCAGTGAAGCGACAGGGGGCCTTTCACCCCTCCACTTT. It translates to CASSEATGGLSPLHF.

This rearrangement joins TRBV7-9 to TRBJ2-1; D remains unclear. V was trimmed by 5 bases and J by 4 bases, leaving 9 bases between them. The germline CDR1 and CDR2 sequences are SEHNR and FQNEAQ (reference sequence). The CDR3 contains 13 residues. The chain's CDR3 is CASSRWMYNEQFF. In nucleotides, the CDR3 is TGTGCCAGCAGCCGGTGGATGTACAATGAGCAGTTCTTC.

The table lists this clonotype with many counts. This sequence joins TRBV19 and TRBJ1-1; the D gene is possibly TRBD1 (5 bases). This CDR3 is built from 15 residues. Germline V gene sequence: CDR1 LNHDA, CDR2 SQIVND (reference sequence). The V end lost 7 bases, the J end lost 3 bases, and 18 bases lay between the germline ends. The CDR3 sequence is CASNQQAGADTEAFF. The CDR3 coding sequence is TGTGCCAGTAATCAACAGGCAGGAGCTGACACTGAAGCTTTCTTT.

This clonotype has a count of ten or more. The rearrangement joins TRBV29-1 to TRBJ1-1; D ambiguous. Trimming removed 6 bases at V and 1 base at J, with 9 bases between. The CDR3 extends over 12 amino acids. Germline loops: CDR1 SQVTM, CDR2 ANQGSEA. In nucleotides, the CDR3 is TGCAGCGTCCCCCACGGGAACACTGAAGCTTTCTTT. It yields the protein CSVPHGNTEAFF.

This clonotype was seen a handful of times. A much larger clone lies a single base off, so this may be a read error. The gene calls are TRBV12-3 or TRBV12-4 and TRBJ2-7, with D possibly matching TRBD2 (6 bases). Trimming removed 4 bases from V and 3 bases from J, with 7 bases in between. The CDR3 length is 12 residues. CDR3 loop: CASSWGLYEQYF. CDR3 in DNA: TGTGCCAGCAGTTGGGGACTCTACGAGCAGTACTTC.